This T cell receptor beta chain stems from a study of T cells in Graves' hyperthyroidism and ophthalmopathy. Broader study findings: Most expanded thyroid clonotypes above 0.001 also appeared in blood.

Points on this clonotype: Its matching antigen is unknown.

The investigators amplified TCR beta CDR3 regions from RNA transcripts. Using the HTBI primer set, a first-round RT-PCR was run on the TCR CDR3. TCRdb used MiXCR to reprocess the multiplex PCR reads, holding one entry per CDR3 protein. The table includes under 300,000 distinct CDR3 sequences, roughly 15% detected once. The CDR3 loop spans 15 amino acids. Trimming pared 2 bases from V and 9 bases from J, leaving 17 bases between. From germline, CDR1 is SGHTA and CDR2 FQGTGA. The chain recombines TRBV7-3 with TRBJ2-1; D possibly uses TRBD1 or TRBD2 (6 bases each). The source is a woman in her forties with Graves' hyperthyroidism that later progressed to Graves' ophthalmopathy. The specimen was blood. As DNA, the CDR3 is TGTGCCAGCAGCTTATTCGAGGGGGGAGAGGTTGAGCAGTTCTTC. Translating gives CASSLFEGGEVEQFF.